Sequencing of this TCR beta chain was carried out in a study of cytomegalovirus exposure and HLA in healthy donors. With 60 Vbeta and 13 Jbeta primers, the PCR was carried out. In the source study's methods: In a later analysis, of around 80 million unique beta chains, roughly 10 million appeared in at least two donors. Sequenced by immunoSEQ multiplex PCR; TCRdb stores in-frame clones only, minus some. V and J calls and clone size come straight from that table; D and trimming were deduced from the DNA. Here the sample spans some 170,000 clones, about 80% being singletons. Of note for this clone: Its antigen is not known. Other nucleotide sequences in the sample specify the same CDR3.

The CDR3 is made up of 14 amino acids. Germline values: CDR1 LGHNA, CDR2 YSLEER. V lost 0 bases and J 7 bases, leaving 12 bases between the germline ends. Study results and limitations: A later analysis associated 15,000 to 20,000 TCR beta sequences with HLA alleles at a 0.05 false discovery rate. In vitro confirmation showed three CMV-associated chains to be CMV antigen specific. In an earlier analysis, most TCR beta V segments were productive about 87% or about 30% of the time.

The chain joins TRBV4-3 to TRBJ1-1; D ambiguous. The sample was PBMCs. The clonotype originates from a woman aged 25 to 39 in good health and CMV-seronegative. The CDR3 region has the DNA TGCGCCAGCAGCCAAGATCGAAGGCGGGGTGAAGCTTTCTTT. The encoded protein is CASSQDRRRGEAFF.